These T cell receptor beta chains were read from a single sample in a study of blood T cell repertoires in COVID-19. Measured with immunoSEQ multiplex PCR; TCRdb has only the in-frame clones, and not every one. This sample carries some 530,000 clones, 70% to 90% of them seen once, and the ten largest clones take about 3.2%. The sample consisted of peripheral blood. These TCRs come from a human donor in a cohort sampled during active COVID-19. CDR3s leave out the opening cysteine and the closing phenylalanine or tryptophan.

cdr3_aa,j_call,v_call
ASSAGQGSGDTQY,TRBJ2-3,TRBV3-1/TRBV3-2
ASSVAGHETQY,TRBJ2-5,TRBV9
ASSFSGTGGFNEQF,TRBJ2-1,TRBV7-2
AWNAGRTSGSKYEQY,TRBJ2-7,TRBV30
ASNAGGAAKAF,TRBJ1-1,TRBV27
ASSITWRVELNEKLF,TRBJ1-4,TRBV19
SVERTGFAGETQY,TRBJ2-5,TRBV29-1
AWSVLRVSSYNEQF,TRBJ2-1,TRBV30
ASSQSGVAGGPSYNEQF,TRBJ2-1,TRBV16
ASSTWGLAGTKTQY,TRBJ2-5,TRBV19
ASSLSRGAGGYT,TRBJ1-2,TRBV3-1/TRBV3-2
ASSPLSGQGATNEKLF,TRBJ1-4,TRBV18
ASSGANRGYT,TRBJ1-2,TRBV9
SAPTGSHAA,TRBJ1-5,TRBV20-1